Sequencing of this T cell receptor (beta chain) was carried out in a study of T cells in Graves' hyperthyroidism and ophthalmopathy. The hyperthyroidism patients had all been newly diagnosed, and their disease duration was under 2 months. Their ages ranged from 18 to 65 years. Amplification targeted TCR beta CDR3 regions from RNA transcripts. HTBI primers were the set used in a first-round RT-PCR of the TCR CDR3. TCRdb itself ran the multiplex PCR reads through MiXCR, one entry per CDR3 protein. This table holds some 700,000 distinct CDR3 sequences, approximately 15% found once. The CDR3 spans 19 residues. Per germline, CDR1 ENHRY and CDR2 SYGVKD. J was trimmed by 4 bases and V by 6 bases; bases with no gene match: 17.

The chain links TRBV10-3 to TRBJ2-6, with 8 bases that match TRBD1. The sample was blood. The TCR was taken from a man aged 50 to 59 with Graves' hyperthyroidism. The CDR3 sequence is CAISAEKGQGHSGANVLTF. For the CDR3, the DNA is TGTGCCATCAGCGCTGAAAAAGGACAGGGACACTCGGGGGCCAACGTCCTGACTTTC.